These 17 T cell receptor beta chains originate from one sample sequenced in a study of post-analysis software for immune sequencing data. Overall study findings and caveats: In patients, TRBV5-6, TRBV5-1 and TRBV20-1 belonged to about five TRBV segments found more frequently than in controls.

These receptors have no identified antigens. Built from TCR beta cDNA, the libraries had unique molecular identifiers in them. TCRdb itself ran the PCR reads through MiXCR, one entry per CDR3 protein. The profile shows about 810,000 distinct CDR3 sequences, approximately 53% of them singletons. Sequencing was carried out using blood. These receptors all stem from a girl aged 10 to 17 with multiple sclerosis.

This clonotype was observed a handful of times. This sequence joins TRBV29-1 and TRBJ2-3; D remains ambiguous. The ends were cut back, 7 bases at V and 0 bases at J, with 8 bases in the middle. The germline CDR1 and CDR2 sequences are SQVTM and ANQGSEA. This CDR3 is 12 amino acids long. In nucleotides, the CDR3 is TGCAGCGCCGGAGATAGCACAGATACGCAGTATTTT. Its protein product is CSAGDSTDTQYF.

The V call is TRBV29-1, the J call TRBJ2-5; 16 bases match TRBD2. CDR3 length equals 16 residues. Germline lookup yields CDR1 SQVTM and CDR2 ANQGSEA. In nucleotides, the CDR3 is TGCAGTGCTTCCGGGACTAGCGGGAGGGCCCTTGAGACCCAGTACTTC. The encoded protein is CSASGTSGRALETQYF.

This clonotype was detected a few times. The chain couples TRBV20-1 to TRBJ1-2; TRBD1 aligns across 10 bases. Trimming cost V 3 bases and J 8 bases; bases outside gene matches: 9. The CDR3 spans 14 residues. The germline CDR1 and CDR2 sequences are DFQATT and SNEGSKA (reference sequence). CDR3 DNA sequence: TGCAGTGCTAGCCGCGGACAGGGGGATCGGGGCTACACCTTC. It encodes CSASRGQGDRGYTF.

The chain joins TRBV20-1 to TRBJ2-3, with D unclear. With 6 bases removed from V and 2 bases from J, the gap between germline ends came to 12 bases. CDR3 length equals 13 residues. CDR1 and CDR2 from the germline V gene are DFQATT and SNEGSKA (reference sequence). The CDR3 nucleotides read TGCAGTGCCTCTCGAGCCTTCACAGATACGCAGTATTTT. It encodes CSASRAFTDTQYF.

This rearrangement joins TRBV5-1 to TRBJ2-1, with no clear D. The CDR3 has 12 residues. V was trimmed by 5 bases and J by 5 bases, leaving 8 bases between them. In germline, CDR1 is SGHRS, CDR2 YFSETQ. CDR3 amino acids: CASRFDHNEQFF. The DNA for the CDR3 is TGCGCCAGCAGATTCGACCACAATGAGCAGTTCTTC.

This chain connects TRBV6-4 to TRBJ2-3; possibly TRBD1 or TRBD2 for D (6 bases each). V gave up 2 bases and J gave up 4 bases, with 13 bases separating them. The V gene's germline CDR1 is MRHNA and CDR2 SNTAGT. CDR3 size: 15 residues. As DNA, the CDR3 is TGTGCCAGCAGTGACGGTGAGAGGGGGGCAGATACGCAGTATTTT. Its protein product is CASSDGERGADTQYF.

V usage is TRBV29-1 and J usage is TRBJ1-1; D not certain. The V gene lost 8 bases and the J gene lost 3 bases, with 16 bases spanning the gap. Germline V CDR1 and CDR2: SQVTM, ANQGSEA. The CDR3 spans 13 residues. CDR3 protein: CSLRTHVDTEAFF. In nucleotides, the CDR3 is TGCAGCCTTCGGACCCATGTGGACACTGAAGCTTTCTTT.

The chain is built from TRBV15 and TRBJ1-5; D might be TRBD1 (5 bases). Trimming removed 3 bases from V and 2 bases from J, with 11 bases in between. This CDR3 is 15 amino acids long. Germline V CDR1 and CDR2: LNHNV, YYDKDF (reference sequence). This chain's CDR3 is CATSRQGGGNQPQHF. The CDR3 region has the DNA TGTGCCACCAGCAGGCAGGGAGGAGGCAATCAGCCCCAGCATTTT.

V and J are TRBV6-5 and TRBJ1-2, with 7 bases identical to TRBD1. V was pared by 2 bases and J by 7 bases, with 10 bases of the junction left unmatched. There are 15 residues in the CDR3. Germline lookup yields CDR1 MNHEY and CDR2 SVGAGI. CDR3 sequence reads: CASSYPPGYRGGYTF. The CDR3 DNA is TGTGCCAGCAGTTACCCTCCCGGATACAGGGGTGGCTACACCTTC.

This chain links TRBV6-1 with TRBJ2-1; TRBD2 matches 11 bases. The germline V gene has CDR1 MNHNS and CDR2 SASEGT. V was pared by 6 bases and J by 5 bases, with 6 bases of the junction left unmatched. CDR3 length: 15 amino acids. DNA for the CDR3: TGTGCCAGCAGGCAACTAGCGGGAGCAGACAATGAGCAGTTCTTC. This encodes CASRQLAGADNEQFF.

This chain connects TRBV9 to TRBJ2-1; 14 bases align to TRBD2. CDR3 size: 20 residues. V gave up 1 base and J gave up 7 bases; unmatched junction bases: 16. Germline values: CDR1 SGDLS, CDR2 YYNGEE. This CDR3 is CASSVMGERLAGGPVNEQFF. DNA of the CDR3: TGTGCCAGCAGCGTAATGGGCGAAAGACTAGCGGGAGGGCCGGTTAATGAGCAGTTCTTC.

The chain joins TRBV12-3 or TRBV12-4 to TRBJ1-2, with no clear D. V was clipped by 1 base and J by 1 base, with 16 bases between them. CDR3 length: 17 amino acids. CDR3 sequence (DNA): TGTGCCAGCAGTTTAGACGGCAGGCCGAACGGTAACTATGGCTACACCTTC. This translates into CASSLDGRPNGNYGYTF.

The chain recombines TRBV6-6 with TRBJ2-7; 8 bases align to TRBD1. Germline V gene sequence: CDR1 MNHNY, CDR2 SVGAGI (reference sequence). The V and J ends lost 6 bases and 2 bases, in that order; junction bases with no gene match: 6. This CDR3 is 14 amino acids long. CDR3 residues: CASRPWDRTYEQYF. In nucleotides, the CDR3 is TGTGCCAGCAGACCCTGGGACAGGACCTACGAGCAGTACTTC.

The genes are TRBV7-9 and TRBJ1-4; D is uncertain. CDR1 SEHNR and CDR2 FQNEAQ come from the germline V gene (reference sequence). The CDR3 consists of 13 residues. Trimming shortened V by 3 bases and J by 8 bases, and 10 bases separated the two germline ends. For the CDR3, the DNA is TGTGCCAGCAGCTTTTCGGCCGGGGAAAAACTGTTTTTT. Protein: CASSFSAGEKLFF.

This chain uses TRBV10-3 with TRBJ2-5; weak D call: TRBD1 (5 bases). Trimming shortened V by 3 bases and J by 5 bases, and 10 bases separated the two germline ends. This CDR3 spans 13 amino acids. Germline V CDR1 and CDR2: ENHRY, SYGVKD. The CDR3 region has the DNA TGTGCCATCAGTGACAGGGATGGGGAGACCCAGTACTTC. Translating gives CAISDRDGETQYF.

V gene TRBV7-2 combines with J gene TRBJ2-1, with TRBD2 as a possible D gene (5 bases). Trimming took off 1 base at V and 5 bases at J, with 12 bases between the two ends. This CDR3 is 15 amino acids long. The germline V gene has CDR1 SGHTA and CDR2 FQGNSA. The CDR3 protein is CASSLVAGRDNEQFF. CDR3 bases: TGTGCCAGCAGCTTAGTGGCGGGTAGGGACAATGAGCAGTTCTTC.

The chain links TRBV6-6 to TRBJ2-7; D is possibly TRBD2 (5 bases). The CDR3 totals 12 residues. Trimming took 6 bases from V and 4 from J, leaving 10 bases between them. Per germline, CDR1 MNHNY and CDR2 SVGAGI (reference sequence). The CDR3 reads CASRRTEYEQYF. CDR3 nucleotide sequence: TGTGCCAGCAGAAGGACTGAGTACGAGCAGTACTTC.